This TCR beta chain is drawn from a study of blood T cells in healthy people across ages. For the second PCR, which ran for roughly 7 to 11 cycles, a sample-barcoded 5' primer and a J-beta primer mix were used. Each cDNA molecule, via a template-switch adaptor with 12 random nucleotides, was tagged. TCRdb re-called the 5' RACE reads with MiXCR, one entry per CDR3 protein. This sample has 1,100,000 or so distinct CDR3 sequences, with 35% to 50% found just once. CDR3 size: 16 residues. J lost 4 bases, V lost 5 bases, and 11 bases had no gene match. CDR1 is SNHLY and CDR2 is FYNNEI in the germline V gene. This clonotype was counted a few times.

V gene TRBV2 combines with J gene TRBJ2-1, with 7 bases fitting TRBD1. This receptor was taken from a woman aged 60-70 years in good health. Sequencing input: blood. In DNA, the CDR3 is TGTGCCAGCAGTATTGACAGGGTTTCCAAATACAATGAGCAGTTCTTC. Its translation: CASSIDRVSKYNEQFF.